These T cell receptor beta chains were read from a single sample in a study of blood T cells in healthy people across ages. TCRdb re-called the 5' RACE reads with MiXCR, one entry per CDR3 protein. The table includes about 780,000 distinct CDR3 sequences, around 62% detected once. The sequenced sample consisted of blood. The receptor set was obtained from a man aged 30-40 years in good health. The CDR3 runs from the conserved cysteine through the conserved F or W. Each record gives: J gene, V gene, D gene, clone size, CDR3 protein, CDR3 DNA. D genes are given only for firm matches. The size entry is marked missing in some rows and otherwise reads once, few, many or a size class.

TRBJ2-3	TRBV4-1	.	once	CASSHVRGLGTDTQYF	TGCGCCAGCAGCCACGTACGGGGATTAGGCACAGATACGCAGTATTTT
TRBJ2-4	TRBV7-3	.	once	CASSPIRGGSTKNIQYF	TGTGCCAGCAGCCCCATTAGGGGGGGCTCTACCAAAAACATTCAGTACTTC
TRBJ2-3	TRBV15	.	.	CATAKDTNTDTQYF	TGTGCCACAGCTAAGGACACCAACACAGATACGCAGTATTTT
TRBJ1-1	TRBV10-3	.	.	CAIKEQTDAFF	TGTGCCATCAAAGAGCAGACTGATGCTTTCTTT
TRBJ2-3	TRBV6-5	.	.	CASSYELAADTQYF	TGTGCCAGCAGTTACGAGCTAGCAGCAGATACGCAGTATTTT
TRBJ2-1	TRBV7-2	TRBD2	many	CASSLGSGGAGEQFF	TGTGCCAGCAGCTTAGGTAGCGGGGGGGCCGGGGAGCAGTTCTTC
TRBJ2-7	TRBV20-1	.	few	CSARGDNEQYF	TGCAGTGCTAGAGGGGATAACGAGCAGTACTTC
TRBJ2-6	TRBV20-1	.	.	CSARYGGSGANVLTF	TGCAGTGCTAGGTACGGTGGCTCTGGGGCCAACGTCCTGACTTTC
TRBJ2-3	TRBV6-5	TRBD1	.	CASSYLGQGYTQYF	TGTGCCAGCAGTTACCTCGGACAGGGATATACGCAGTATTTT
TRBJ1-1	TRBV6-6	.	.	CARSPLGNTEAFF	TGTGCCCGCAGCCCCCTAGGTAACACTGAAGCTTTCTTT
TRBJ2-3	TRBV6-1	TRBD1	.	CASSETGGADTQYF	TGTGCCAGCAGTGAAACAGGGGGCGCAGATACGCAGTATTTT
TRBJ1-2	TRBV7-2	.	once	CASSLDGRANGYTF	TGTGCCAGCAGCTTAGATGGCAGGGCGAATGGCTACACCTTC
TRBJ1-1	TRBV10-3	TRBD1	.	CAISVETGSTEAFF	TGTGCCATCAGTGTAGAGACAGGGAGCACTGAAGCTTTCTTT
TRBJ2-3	TRBV5-1	.	.	CASSPGGQSDTQYF	TGCGCCAGCAGCCCCGGGGGGCAATCAGATACGCAGTATTTT
TRBJ2-1	TRBV7-9	.	.	CASSLYSADEQFF	TGTGCCAGCAGCTTATATAGCGCCGATGAGCAGTTCTTC
TRBJ2-7	TRBV20-1	.	.	CSARGPPSLSSSYEQYF	TGCAGTGCTAGAGGTCCCCCTAGCCTTAGTAGCTCCTACGAGCAGTACTTC
TRBJ2-5	TRBV20-1	.	.	CSARDGGGQQETQYF	TGCAGTGCTAGAGATGGGGGGGGGCAGCAAGAGACCCAGTACTTC
TRBJ2-5	TRBV12-3/TRBV12-4	TRBD1	.	CASSRTGDDQETQYF	TGTGCCAGCAGCAGGACAGGGGACGATCAAGAGACCCAGTACTTC
TRBJ2-7	TRBV20-1	TRBD1	.	CSAKKTGAYEQYF	TGCAGTGCTAAGAAGACAGGGGCCTACGAGCAGTACTTC
TRBJ2-6	TRBV13	.	few	CASSETGRGANVLTF	TGTGCCAGCAGCGAAACAGGGCGTGGGGCCAACGTCCTGACTTTC
TRBJ2-7	TRBV11-2	TRBD1	.	CASSLDGTGPNNEQYF	TGTGCCAGCAGCTTAGACGGGACAGGACCGAACAATGAGCAGTACTTC
TRBJ2-6	TRBV7-3	.	.	CASSIRGPRGSGANVLTF	TGTGCCAGCAGCATTAGGGGACCGAGAGGCTCTGGGGCCAACGTCCTGACTTTC
TRBJ2-7	TRBV28	.	few	CASRRSAYEQYF	TGTGCCAGTCGTAGGAGCGCCTACGAGCAGTACTTC
TRBJ2-5	TRBV6-6	TRBD1	few	CASRPGTATETQYF	TGTGCCAGCAGGCCCGGGACAGCAACGGAGACCCAGTACTTC